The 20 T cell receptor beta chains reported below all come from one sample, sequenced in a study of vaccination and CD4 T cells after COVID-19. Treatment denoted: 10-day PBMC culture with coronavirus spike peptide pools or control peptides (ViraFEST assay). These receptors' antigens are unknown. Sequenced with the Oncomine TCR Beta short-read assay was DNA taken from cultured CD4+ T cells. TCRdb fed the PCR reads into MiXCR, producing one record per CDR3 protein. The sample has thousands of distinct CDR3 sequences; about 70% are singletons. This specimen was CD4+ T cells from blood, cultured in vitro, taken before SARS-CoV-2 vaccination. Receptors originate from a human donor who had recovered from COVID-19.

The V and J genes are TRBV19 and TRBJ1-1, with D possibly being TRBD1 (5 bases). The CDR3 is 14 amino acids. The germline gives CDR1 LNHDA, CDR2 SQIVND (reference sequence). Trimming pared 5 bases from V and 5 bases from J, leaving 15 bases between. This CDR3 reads CASSPGAGRTEAFF. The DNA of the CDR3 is TGTGCCAGTAGTCCTGGGGCAGGGCGTACTGAAGCTTTCTTT.

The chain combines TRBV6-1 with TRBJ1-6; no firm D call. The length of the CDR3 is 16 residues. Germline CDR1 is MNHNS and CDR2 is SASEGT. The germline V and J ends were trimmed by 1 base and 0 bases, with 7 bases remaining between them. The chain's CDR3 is CASSEDGSSYNSPLHF. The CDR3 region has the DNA TGTGCCAGCAGTGAAGATGGGAGCTCCTATAATTCACCCCTCCACTTT.

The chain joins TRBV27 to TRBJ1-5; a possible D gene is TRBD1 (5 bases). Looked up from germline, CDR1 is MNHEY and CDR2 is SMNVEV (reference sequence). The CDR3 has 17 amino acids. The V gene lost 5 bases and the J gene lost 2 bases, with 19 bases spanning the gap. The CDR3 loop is CASSTSSASRGNQPQHF. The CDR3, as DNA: TGTGCCAGCAGTACCTCCTCCGCTAGCAGGGGCAATCAGCCCCAGCATTTT.

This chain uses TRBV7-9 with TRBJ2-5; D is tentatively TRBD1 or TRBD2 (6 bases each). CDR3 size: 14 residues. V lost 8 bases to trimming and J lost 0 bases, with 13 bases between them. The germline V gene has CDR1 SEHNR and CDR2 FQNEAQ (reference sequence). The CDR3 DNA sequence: TGTGCCAGCGTTCGGGGGACAAACCAAGAGACCCAGTACTTC. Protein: CASVRGTNQETQYF.

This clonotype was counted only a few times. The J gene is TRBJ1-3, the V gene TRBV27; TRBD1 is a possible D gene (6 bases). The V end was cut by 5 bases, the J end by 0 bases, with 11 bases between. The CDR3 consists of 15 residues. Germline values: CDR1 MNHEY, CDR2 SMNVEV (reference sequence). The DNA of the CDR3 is TGTGCCAGCAGTGGGGGCAGGAGCTCTGGAAACACCATATATTTT. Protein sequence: CASSGGRSSGNTIYF.

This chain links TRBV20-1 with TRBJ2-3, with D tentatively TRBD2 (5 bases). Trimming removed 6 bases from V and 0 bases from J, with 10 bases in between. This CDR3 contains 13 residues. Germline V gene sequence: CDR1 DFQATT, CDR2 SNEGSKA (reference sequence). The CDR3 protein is CSAPGVSTDTQYF. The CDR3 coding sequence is TGCAGTGCGCCCGGGGTTAGCACAGATACGCAGTATTTT.

DNA for the CDR3: TGTGCCAGCAGCACCGGGACAGGGTATCAGCCCCAGCATTTT. Its protein is CASSTGTGYQPQHF. The chain combines TRBV5-6 with TRBJ1-5; 9 nucleotides match TRBD1. The CDR3 is made up of 14 amino acids. The germline CDR1 and CDR2 sequences are SGHDT and YYEEEE. Trimming cost V 4 bases and J 5 bases; bases outside gene matches: 4.

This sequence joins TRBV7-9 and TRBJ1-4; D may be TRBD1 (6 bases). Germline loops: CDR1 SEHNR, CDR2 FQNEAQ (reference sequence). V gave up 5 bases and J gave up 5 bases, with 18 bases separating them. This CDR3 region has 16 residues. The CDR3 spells CASSTGGGQRNEKLFF. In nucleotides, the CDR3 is TGTGCCAGCAGCACCGGTGGAGGACAGAGGAATGAAAAACTGTTTTTT.

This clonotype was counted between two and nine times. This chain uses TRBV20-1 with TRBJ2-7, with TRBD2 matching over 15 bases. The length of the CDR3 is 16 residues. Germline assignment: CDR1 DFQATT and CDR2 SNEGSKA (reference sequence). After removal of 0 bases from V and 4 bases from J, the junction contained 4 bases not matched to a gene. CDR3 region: CSARDQGTSGRYEQYF. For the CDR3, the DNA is TGCAGTGCTAGAGATCAAGGGACTAGCGGGAGGTACGAGCAGTACTTC.

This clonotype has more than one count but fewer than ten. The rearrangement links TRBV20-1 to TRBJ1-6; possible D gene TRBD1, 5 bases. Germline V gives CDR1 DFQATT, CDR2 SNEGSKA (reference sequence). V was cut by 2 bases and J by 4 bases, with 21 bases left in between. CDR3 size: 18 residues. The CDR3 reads CSARRPRAGPPYNSPLHF. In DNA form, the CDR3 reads TGCAGTGCTAGACGACCCCGAGCAGGGCCACCTTATAATTCACCCCTCCACTTT.

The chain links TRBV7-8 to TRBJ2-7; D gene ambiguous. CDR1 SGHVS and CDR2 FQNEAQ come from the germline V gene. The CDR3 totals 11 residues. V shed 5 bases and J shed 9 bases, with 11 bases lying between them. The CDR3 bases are TGTGCCAGCAGCCCAGCGAGTGTGCAGTACTTC. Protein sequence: CASSPASVQYF.

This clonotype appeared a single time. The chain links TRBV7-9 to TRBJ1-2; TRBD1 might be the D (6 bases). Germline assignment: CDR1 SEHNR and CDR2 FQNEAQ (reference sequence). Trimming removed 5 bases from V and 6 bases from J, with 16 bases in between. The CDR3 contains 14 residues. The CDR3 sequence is CASSTQEGENGYTF. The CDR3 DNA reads TGTGCCAGCAGCACCCAGGAGGGGGAGAATGGCTACACCTTC.

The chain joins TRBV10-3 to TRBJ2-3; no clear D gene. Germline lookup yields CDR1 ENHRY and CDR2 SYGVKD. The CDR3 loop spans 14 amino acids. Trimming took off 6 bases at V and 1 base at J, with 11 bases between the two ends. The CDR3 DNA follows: TGTGCCATCAGAGCCAGTCGGGGCACAGATACGCAGTATTTT. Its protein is CAIRASRGTDTQYF.

The CDR3 DNA is TGTGCCAGCAGTTACTCCCTGACAGGGGGTACCCAGTACTTC. Translated, it gives CASSYSLTGGTQYF. The chain couples TRBV6-5 to TRBJ2-5; 9 bases are a match to TRBD1. The CDR3 is made up of 14 amino acids. V shed 0 bases, J shed 8 bases, and the junction held 4 bases outside the gene matches. CDR1 is MNHEY, CDR2 SVGAGI, per germline.

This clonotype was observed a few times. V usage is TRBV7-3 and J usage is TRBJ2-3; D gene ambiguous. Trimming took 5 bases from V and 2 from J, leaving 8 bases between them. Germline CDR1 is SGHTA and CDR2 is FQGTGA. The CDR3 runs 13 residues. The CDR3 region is CASSLLNTDTQYF. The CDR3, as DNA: TGTGCCAGCAGCCTGCTGAACACAGATACGCAGTATTTT.

CDR3 coding DNA: TGCAGTGCTAGAGATAGAACTCGAAATTCACCCCTCCACTTT. It is translated as CSARDRTRNSPLHF. The genes are TRBV20-1 and TRBJ1-6; D is undetermined. Trimming shortened V by 0 bases and J by 7 bases, and 10 bases separated the two germline ends. The CDR3 is 14 residues long. Germline V gene data show CDR1 as DFQATT and CDR2 as SNEGSKA (reference sequence).

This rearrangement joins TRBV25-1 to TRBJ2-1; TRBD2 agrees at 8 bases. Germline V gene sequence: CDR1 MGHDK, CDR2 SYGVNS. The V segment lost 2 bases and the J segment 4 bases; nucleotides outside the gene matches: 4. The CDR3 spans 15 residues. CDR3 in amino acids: CASSEKLAEYNEQFF. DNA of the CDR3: TGTGCCAGCAGTGAAAAACTAGCGGAGTACAATGAGCAGTTCTTC.

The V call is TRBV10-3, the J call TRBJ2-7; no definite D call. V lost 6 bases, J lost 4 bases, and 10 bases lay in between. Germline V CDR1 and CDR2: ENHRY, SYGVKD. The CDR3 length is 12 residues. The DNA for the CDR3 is TGTGCCATCAGCGAGGACCTGTACGAGCAGTACTTC. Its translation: CAISEDLYEQYF.

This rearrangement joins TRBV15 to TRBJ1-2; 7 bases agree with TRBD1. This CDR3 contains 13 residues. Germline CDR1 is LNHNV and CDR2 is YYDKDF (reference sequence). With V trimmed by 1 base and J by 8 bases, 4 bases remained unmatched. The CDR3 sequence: CATSRGRGIGYTF. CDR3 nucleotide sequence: TGTGCCACCAGCAGAGGCAGGGGGATCGGCTACACCTTC.

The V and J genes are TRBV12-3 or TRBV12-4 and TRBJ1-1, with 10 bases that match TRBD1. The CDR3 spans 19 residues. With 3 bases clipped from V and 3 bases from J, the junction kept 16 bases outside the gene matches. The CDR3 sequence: CASSFGGPMDRGWDTEAFF. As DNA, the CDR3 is TGTGCCAGCAGTTTCGGGGGCCCAATGGACAGGGGGTGGGACACTGAAGCTTTCTTT.